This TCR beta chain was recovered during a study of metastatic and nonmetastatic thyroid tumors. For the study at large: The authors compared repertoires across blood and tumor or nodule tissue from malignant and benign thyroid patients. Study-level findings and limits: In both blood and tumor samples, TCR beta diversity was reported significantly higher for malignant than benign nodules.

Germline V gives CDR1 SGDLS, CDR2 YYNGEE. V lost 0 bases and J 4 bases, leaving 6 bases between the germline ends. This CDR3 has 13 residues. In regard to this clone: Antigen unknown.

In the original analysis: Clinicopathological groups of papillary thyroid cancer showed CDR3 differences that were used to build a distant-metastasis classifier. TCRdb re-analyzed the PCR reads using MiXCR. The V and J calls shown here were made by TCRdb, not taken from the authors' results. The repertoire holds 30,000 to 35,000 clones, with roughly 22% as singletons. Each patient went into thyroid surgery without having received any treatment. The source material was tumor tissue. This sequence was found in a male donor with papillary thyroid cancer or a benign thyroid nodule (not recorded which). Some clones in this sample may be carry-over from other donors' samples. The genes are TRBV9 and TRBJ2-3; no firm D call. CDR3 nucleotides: TGTGCCAGCAGCGTAGAAGTGGCAGATACGCAGTATTTT. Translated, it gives CASSVEVADTQYF.